The source of this T cell receptor beta chain is a study of control samples from healthy donors and cancer patients. Sequencing used immunoSEQ multiplex PCR; TCRdb keeps in-frame clones, though not all of them. The sample records around 76,000 clones, 89% being singletons. The clonotype comes from a woman aged 45-65 years with colorectal cancer. Sequencing used PBMCs.

The CDR3 here is CASSILGRAEAFF. CDR3 nucleotide sequence: TGTGCCAGTAGTATACTGGGGAGGGCTGAAGCTTTCTTT. This chain links TRBV19 with TRBJ1-1; D not resolved. The CDR3 is 13 amino acids. CDR1 LNHDA and CDR2 SQIVND come from the germline V gene (reference sequence). V dropped 2 bases and J dropped 6 bases, with 10 bases sitting between them.